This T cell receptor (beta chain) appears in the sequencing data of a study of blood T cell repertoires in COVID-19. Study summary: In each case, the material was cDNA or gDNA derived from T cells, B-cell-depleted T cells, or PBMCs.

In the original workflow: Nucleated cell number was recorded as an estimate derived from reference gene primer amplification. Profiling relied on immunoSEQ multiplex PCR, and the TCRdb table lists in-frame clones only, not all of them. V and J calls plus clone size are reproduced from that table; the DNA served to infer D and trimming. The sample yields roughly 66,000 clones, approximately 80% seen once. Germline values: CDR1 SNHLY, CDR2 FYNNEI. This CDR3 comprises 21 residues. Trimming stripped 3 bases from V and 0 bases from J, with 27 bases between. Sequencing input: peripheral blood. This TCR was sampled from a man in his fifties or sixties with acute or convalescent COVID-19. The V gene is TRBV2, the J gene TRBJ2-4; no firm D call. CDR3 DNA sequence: TGTGCCAGCAGTGATTTCCCCCTAAGCGCGGCCACCTCCTTAGCCAAAAACATTCAGTACTTC. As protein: CASSDFPLSAATSLAKNIQYF.